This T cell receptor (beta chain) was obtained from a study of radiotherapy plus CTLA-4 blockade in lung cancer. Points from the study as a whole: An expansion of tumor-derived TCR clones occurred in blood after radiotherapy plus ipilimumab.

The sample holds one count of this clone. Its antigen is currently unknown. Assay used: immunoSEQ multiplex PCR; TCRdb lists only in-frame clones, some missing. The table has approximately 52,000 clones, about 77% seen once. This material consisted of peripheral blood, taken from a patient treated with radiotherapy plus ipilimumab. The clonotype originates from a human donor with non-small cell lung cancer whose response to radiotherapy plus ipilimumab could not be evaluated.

Here the CDR3 reads CASSGAPGLAGPTDTQYF. For the CDR3, the DNA is TGTGCCAGCAGTGGGGCGCCGGGACTAGCGGGACCCACAGATACGCAGTATTTT. The J gene is TRBJ2-3, the V gene TRBV27; TRBD2 agrees at 13 bases. This CDR3 comprises 18 residues. The junction had 10 bases not matched to a gene; V was cut back by 5 bases and J by 2 bases. The V gene's germline CDR1 is MNHEY and CDR2 SMNVEV (reference sequence).